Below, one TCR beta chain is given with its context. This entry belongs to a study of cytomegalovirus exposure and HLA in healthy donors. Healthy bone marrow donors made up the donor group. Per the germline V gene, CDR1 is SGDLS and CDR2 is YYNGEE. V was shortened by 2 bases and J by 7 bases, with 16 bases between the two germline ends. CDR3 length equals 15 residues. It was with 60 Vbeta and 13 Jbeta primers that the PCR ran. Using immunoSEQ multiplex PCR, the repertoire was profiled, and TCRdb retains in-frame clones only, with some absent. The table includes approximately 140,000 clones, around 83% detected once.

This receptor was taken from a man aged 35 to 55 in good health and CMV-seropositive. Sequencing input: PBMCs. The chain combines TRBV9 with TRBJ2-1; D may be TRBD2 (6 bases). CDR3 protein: CASSVHLLAVNEQFF. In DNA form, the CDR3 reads TGTGCCAGCAGCGTGCACCTTTTAGCGGTGAATGAGCAGTTCTTC.